This TCR beta chain was sequenced during a study of memory CD4+ T cells and cytomegalovirus serostatus. Study in general: This sample comes from healthy Belgian adults, eight or nine CMV seropositive, around 26 seronegative.

Using immunoSEQ multiplex PCR, the repertoire was profiled, and TCRdb retains in-frame clones only, with some absent. Of under 50,000 clones listed, roughly four fifths are singletons. The CDR3 is made up of 14 amino acids. V trimming: 4 bases; J trimming: 5 bases; junction bases outside the gene matches: 5. Germline CDR1 reads SGDLS; CDR2 reads YYNGEE. Single viable CD3+CD4+CD8-CD45RO+ cells were sorted as the memory CD4+ T cells. The V gene is TRBV9, the J gene TRBJ2-1; TRBD2 matches at 8 bases. The sequenced material came from memory CD4+ T cells from blood. The receptor was isolated from an adult in good health and CMV-seronegative. The CDR3 bases are TGTGCCAGCAGCCCGGGACTAGTCCACAATGAGCAGTTCTTC. Protein: CASSPGLVHNEQFF.